These 8 T cell receptor beta chains came from one sample sequenced in a study of blood T cell repertoires in COVID-19. The method was immunoSEQ multiplex PCR; TCRdb's version includes in-frame clones alone and lacks a portion of them. The sample yields roughly 110,000 clones, around 80% seen once. Material for sequencing was peripheral blood. The origin of the receptors is a woman between 65 and 79 years old with acute or convalescent COVID-19.

This chain links TRBV5-1 with TRBJ1-6; tentatively, D is TRBD1 (5 bases). Per germline, CDR1 SGHRS and CDR2 YFSETQ. This CDR3 is 15 amino acids long. Deletions cut 0 bases from V and 6 bases from J, with 10 bases between. CDR3 in DNA: TGCGCCAGCAGCTTGGGAGCAGGGTTTAATTCACCCCTCCACTTT. Translation gives CASSLGAGFNSPLHF.

The chain is built from TRBV4-1 and TRBJ2-1; unclear D gene. The CDR3 consists of 15 residues. V lost 1 base and J lost 3, with 10 bases in between. CDR1 MGHRA and CDR2 YSYEKL come from the germline V gene. CDR3 residues: CASSQGTSLYNEQFF. CDR3 DNA sequence: TGCGCCAGCAGCCAAGGCACTTCCCTCTACAATGAGCAGTTCTTC.

V gene TRBV11-3 combines with J gene TRBJ2-5, with D hard to call. The V gene's germline CDR1 is SGHNT and CDR2 YENEEA. The ends were cut back, 5 bases at V and 4 bases at J, with 11 bases in the middle. This CDR3 comprises 13 residues. The CDR3 sequence is CASSLEPGETQYF. Written as DNA, the CDR3 is TGTGCCAGCAGCCTGGAGCCGGGAGAGACCCAGTACTTC.

The chain uses TRBV5-1 and TRBJ2-1; 12 positions match TRBD2. V shed 3 bases and J 6 bases; nucleotides not matched to a gene: 4. The CDR3 is 15 amino acids. The germline CDR1 and CDR2 sequences are SGHRS and YFSETQ. CDR3 bases: TGCGCCAGCAGCTCGCTAGCGGGGGGGATCAATGAGCAGTTCTTC. As protein: CASSSLAGGINEQFF.

The chain links TRBV19 to TRBJ1-5; the D is unclear. From germline, CDR1 is LNHDA and CDR2 SQIVND (reference sequence). V lost 1 base and J lost 10, with 8 bases in between. This CDR3 contains 12 residues. The CDR3 loop is CASSIVGDPQHF. The CDR3 nucleotides read TGTGCCAGTAGTATAGTCGGGGATCCCCAGCATTTT. The whole variable domain, remainder taken from reference TRBV19 and TRBJ1-5, is DGGITQSPKYLFRKEGQNVTLSCEQNLNHDAMYWYRQDPGQGLRLIYYSQIVNDFQKGDIAEGYSVSREKKESFPLTVTSAQKNPTAFYLCASSIVGDPQHFGDGTRLSIL.

The chain recombines TRBV28 with TRBJ2-7; TRBD1 matches at 10 bases. This CDR3 has 15 residues. Germline CDR1 is MDHEN and CDR2 is SYDVKM. The V and J ends lost 7 bases and 0 bases, in that order; junction bases with no gene match: 6. CDR3 sequence: CASNLRTGGSYEQYF. CDR3 DNA: TGTGCCAGCAATCTCCGGACAGGGGGCTCCTACGAGCAGTACTTC.

This chain uses TRBV7-9 with TRBJ2-7, with 9 nucleotides matching TRBD1. CDR1 and CDR2 (germline): SEHNR, FQNEAQ (reference sequence). This CDR3 is 16 amino acids long. J lost 0 bases, V lost 4 bases, and 7 bases had no gene match. The CDR3 coding sequence is TGTGCCAGCAGCTCCTCCGGGACAGGGAACTCCTACGAGCAGTACTTC. This translates into CASSSSGTGNSYEQYF.

V usage is TRBV5-4 and J usage is TRBJ2-2; 9 nucleotides match TRBD1. This CDR3 is built from 18 residues. J lost 1 base, V lost 4 bases, and 11 bases had no gene match. The germline V gene encodes CDR1 SGHNT and CDR2 YYREEE (reference sequence). DNA for the CDR3: TGTGCCAGCAGCCGGGACAGGGCACATTTAGAGAACACCGGGGAGCTGTTTTTT. Amino acids: CASSRDRAHLENTGELFF.